This record concerns one TCR beta chain sequence. This clone was detected only a few times. Which antigen it targets is not known. Nothing much larger sits one base from this clone, and base qualities are not available. This sample stems from a study of beta chain features in type 1 diabetes (dated by TCRdb to the late 2010s). With regard to the full study: Mean age, gender distribution, total cell number and subset yield did not differ between patients and healthy donors. Across all samples, around 99 million sorted cells were examined, and cell number per subset correlated strongly with RNA yield. In the study, TCRB repertoires of sorted circulating CD4+ T cell subsets from recently diagnosed type 1 diabetes patients were compared with those of matched healthy donors. Whereas all 28 donors provided naive and central memory subsets, regulatory and stem cell-like memory subsets were isolated from just 8 patients and roughly 8 healthy donors. Results and caveats for the whole study, not just this receptor: Because cDNA was sequenced instead of genomic DNA, highly expressing activated cells could be over-represented, though the groups showed no difference in activation or CD3 levels. At VDJ recombination sites, patients with type 1 diabetes made fewer insertions and deleted more nucleotides, a pattern implying thymic rearrangement abnormalities. A moderate but significant shortening of TCRB CDR3 length was observed in type 1 diabetes patients in all four CD4+ subsets. Because small numbers of individuals were included in the HLA sub-analyses, any influence of HLA type on TCRB rearrangement was left unresolved. Shorter templates might be favored by PCR, yet because patient and control samples were amplified and corrected together, any such skew would affect both groups equally. The naive, central memory and regulatory TCRB repertoires appeared to resemble one another more closely among patients than among healthy donors.

All of the isolated RNA was reverse transcribed with the High Capacity cDNA Reverse Transcription Kit, so expressed TCRB transcripts were sequenced. Naive, central memory and regulatory T cell samples underwent deep immunoSEQ sequencing, averaging approximately 3.5 million total reads per sample. After sorted cells were lysed in RLT buffer, RNA was extracted with DNase-treated RNeasy Micro or Mini kits, with the choice depending on cell number. Each cell subset was processed on its own to prevent cross-contamination, while patient and healthy donor samples were processed together. The immunoSEQ multiplex PCR was used to amplify TCRB sequences from cDNA, generating 87-bp fragments that spanned the CDR3 region. Sequencing of the amplicons was done on the Illumina HiSeq platform. In the paper's pipeline: Synthetic template baselines were used to correct PCR bias computationally, reads within Hamming distance 2 were collapsed, and singletons that could not be merged were discarded. Reads were aligned against IMGT to assign V, D and J genes, CDR3 length and insertions or deletions at six rearrangement sites. Within each subset, clonotype counts were normalized to sorted cell number, and only after that were true diversity and Gini coefficients computed with the tcR R package. Repertoire sharing was quantified using the overlap coefficient calculated on TCRB nucleotide sequences. The table comes from immuneACCESS by way of TCRdb, which keeps in-frame sequences with V and J called. Part of the clones is missing from these tables; in studies checked, under half for an unresolved V gene and the rest for unknown reasons. V and J calls and clone size are given by that table; D and trimming were obtained from the DNA. This sample has 100,000 to 150,000 clones in its table, and around a sixth of those were observed once. Approximately 2.5% of the sample is taken by the ten largest.

A single peripheral blood draw of around 0.11 L on average was collected from each donor into heparinised tubes. A BD FACSAria II was used to sort naive, central memory, regulatory and stem cell-like memory CD4+ T cells with a panel that included CD45RO, CCR7, CD25, CD127, CD95 and CD27. All sorted populations exceeded 95% purity. PBMCs were isolated right away by Lymphoprep density gradient centrifugation and were stained directly, without culture. Samples were stained and sorted in pairs, with one healthy donor and one patient per experiment, so that batch effects were minimized. Sequencing used central memory CD4+ T cells from blood. This TCR was recovered from a man aged 18 to 35 with type 1 diabetes.

The CDR3 amino acid sequence is: CASSPQETQYF. The bases read TGTGCCAGCAGTCCGCAAGAGACCCAGTACTTC. Recombination connected TRBV28 to TRBJ2-5, with the D gene not clear enough to name. The CDR1 and CDR2 encoded by the germline V gene are MDHEN and SYDVKM. Cut back by 5 bases and 2 bases, the V and J ends lie 3 bases apart. The CDR3 goes from the cysteine to the phenylalanine over 11 residues. Of all the DNA, just the CDR3 is kept, 33 bases in frame from base 1.